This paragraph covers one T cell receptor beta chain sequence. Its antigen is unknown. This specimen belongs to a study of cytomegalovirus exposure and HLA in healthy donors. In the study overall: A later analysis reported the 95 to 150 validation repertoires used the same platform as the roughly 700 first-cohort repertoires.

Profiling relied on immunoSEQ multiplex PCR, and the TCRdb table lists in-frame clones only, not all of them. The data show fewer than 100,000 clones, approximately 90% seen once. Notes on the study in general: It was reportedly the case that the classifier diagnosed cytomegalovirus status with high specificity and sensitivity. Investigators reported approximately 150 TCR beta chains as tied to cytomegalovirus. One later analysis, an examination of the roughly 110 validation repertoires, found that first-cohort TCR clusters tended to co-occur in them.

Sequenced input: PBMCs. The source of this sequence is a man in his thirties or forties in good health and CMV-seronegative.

This CDR3 reads CASSRLFGTGLETQYF. In nucleotides, the CDR3 is TGCGCCAGCAGCCGACTTTTCGGGACAGGTTTGGAGACCCAGTACTTC. V and J are TRBV4-1 and TRBJ2-5, with 8 bases matching TRBD1. CDR1 and CDR2 from the germline V gene are MGHRA and YSYEKL. The CDR3 extends over 16 amino acids. Trimming removed 4 bases from V and 5 bases from J; junction bases left unmatched: 12.